Described below is a single TCR beta chain sequence and its context. This CDR3 has 13 residues. Between the trimmed V and J ends, which lost 1 base and 5 bases, there was a span of 8 bases. Germline lookup yields CDR1 KGHSH and CDR2 LQKENI. This sample was included in a study of blood T cells in healthy people across ages. A second PCR, run for roughly 7 to 12 cycles, used a sample-barcoded 5' primer plus a J-beta primer mix. TCRdb processed the 5' RACE reads anew with MiXCR; each CDR3 protein has one entry. This sample has approximately 850,000 distinct CDR3 sequences, with more than 45% found just once.

The sequence came from a man aged 25 to 45 in good health. The sample was blood. The chain links TRBV18 to TRBJ2-5; D unclear. The CDR3 is CASSPRLRETQYF. The CDR3 DNA sequence: TGTGCCAGCTCACCACGTTTACGGGAGACCCAGTACTTC.